This T cell receptor (beta chain) was observed in a study of T cell responses to AZD1222 COVID-19 vaccine (dated by TCRdb to the early 2020s). At the level of the whole study: TCR sequencing was performed for some 250 trial participants, of whom around 210 were given two doses of AZD1222 and around 25 were given two doses of MenACWY control vaccine. Trial participants were enrolled into age subgroups of 18-55, 56-69 and 70-plus years, which contained roughly 140, 27 and 60 TCR-sequenced participants, respectively.

As concerns this clone: This receptor's antigen is unknown. No qualities accompany the bases; no much larger clone lies one base away.

The CDR3 regions of human TCRbeta chains were analyzed by immunosequencing. On the authors' methods: TCRs in the repertoires were matched against a reference library of SARS-CoV-2-specific TCRs that had been generated with the MIRA antigen-specificity platform. Breadth was defined as the fraction of unique TCRs that were SARS-CoV-2-associated. Depth was defined as the fraction of total T cells that were SARS-CoV-2-associated. Using the MIRA data, every spike-specific TCR was mapped to the spike region that the TCR reacted to and assigned to either a CD4 or a CD8 class. Log10-transformed breadth and depth values were compared by one-way ANOVA with Sidak's multiple comparisons tests. This immuneACCESS table, as held by TCRdb, lists in-frame sequences with V and J called but not all clones. Of the missing ones, under half trace to an unresolved V gene in checked studies; the others have no known cause. V and J calls and clone size follow that table, whereas D and trimming were derived from the DNA. The sample table records about 120,000 clones; roughly 87% of these occur just once. The ten most abundant clones make up approximately 2.6% of the sample.

The time point tag for this specimen amounts to: about 28 days (+/-7) after the second vaccine dose. AZD1222 recipients whose second dose came at about 4 weeks and those whose second dose came at about 12 weeks were combined into one group, since spike-specific TCR depth and breadth did not differ between the two schedules. Samples from vaccinated people were obtained from the UK trials COV001 and COV002, which included a single-blind randomized controlled phase 2/3 trial of AZD1222 (ChAdOx1 nCoV-19) in healthy adults. For TCRbeta chain sequencing, PBMC samples from trial participants were taken at day 0 and at day 28 after the second dose. CDR1 and CDR2, per the germline V gene (reference sequence), are SGHNT and YYREEE. The V end gives up 3 bases and the J end 5 bases, leaving 5 bases in the junction not matched to a gene. The CDR3 goes from the cysteine to the phenylalanine over 15 residues. The only DNA kept is the CDR3, 45 bases in frame from the first base.

Overall study outcomes, separate from this receptor: Conclusions about previously exposed vaccinees are limited, since just 6 or 7 AZD1222 recipients were seropositive for SARS-CoV-2 at baseline. Spike-specific TCR breadth and depth rose significantly after two AZD1222 doses compared with day 0 and with MenACWY recipients. The 56-69-year group was small, and its depth increase did not reach significance, likely because of low power. CD4 TCRs associated with the vaccine covered the entire spike protein, and the dominant responses were in regions 160-218 and 743-854. Reportedly, almost half of the unique spike-specific TCRs recognized epitopes lying outside the regions that are mutated in the B.1.351 and B.1.1.7 variants. Because no day 14 peak-response samples were available, the repertoires could be characterized only after the peak T cell response. Participants were mostly white British and included more females than males, and it was suggested by the authors that clonal diversity may have been underestimated.

This sequence originates from an adult who received the AZD1222 COVID-19 vaccine. This specimen was peripheral blood, taken 28 days after the second AZD1222 dose. The rearrangement joined TRBV5-4 to TRBJ2-1; a stretch of 10 junction bases matches TRBD1. The CDR3 protein: CASSSGTGAHNEQFF. The nucleotides read TGTGCCAGCAGCTCCGGGACAGGGGCCCACAATGAGCAGTTCTTC.